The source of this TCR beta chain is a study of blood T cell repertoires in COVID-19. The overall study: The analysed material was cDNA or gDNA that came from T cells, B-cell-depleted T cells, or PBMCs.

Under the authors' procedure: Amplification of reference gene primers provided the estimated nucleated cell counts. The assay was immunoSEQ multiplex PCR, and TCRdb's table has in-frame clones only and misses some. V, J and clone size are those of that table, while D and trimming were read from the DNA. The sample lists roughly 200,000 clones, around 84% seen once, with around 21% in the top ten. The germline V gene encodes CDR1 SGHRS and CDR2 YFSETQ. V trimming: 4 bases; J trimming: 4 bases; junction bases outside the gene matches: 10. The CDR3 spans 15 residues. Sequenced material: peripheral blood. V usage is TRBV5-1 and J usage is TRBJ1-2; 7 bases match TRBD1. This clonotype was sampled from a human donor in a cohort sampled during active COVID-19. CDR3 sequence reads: CASSIGQESTYGYTF. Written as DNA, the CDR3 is TGCGCCAGCAGCATAGGACAGGAGTCCACCTATGGCTACACCTTC. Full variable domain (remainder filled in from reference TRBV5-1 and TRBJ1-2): KAGVTQTPRYLIKTRGQQVTLSCSPISGHRSVSWYQQTPGQGLQFLFEYFSETQRNKGNFPGRFSGRQFSNSRSEMNVSTLELGDSALYLCASSIGQESTYGYTFGSGTRLTVV.